This T cell receptor (beta chain) was observed in a study of PD-1 blockade in classical Hodgkin lymphoma. General study points: Newly diagnosed patients were reported to start with lower TCR diversity than healthy donors. Possible causes of repertoire differences, disease activity or prior therapy, remain undefined.

The time point here: newly diagnosed, previously untreated cHL patient sample. With 8 bases removed from V and 7 bases from J, the gap between germline ends came to 15 bases. The CDR3 length is 13 residues. Germline V gives CDR1 MNHNY, CDR2 SVGAGI (reference sequence). About this clone itself: Its antigen is as yet unknown.

Profiled with immunoSEQ multiplex PCR; TCRdb holds only in-frame clones, not every one. The table has fewer than 40,000 clones, around 94% seen once. This clonotype originated in a human donor with classical Hodgkin lymphoma. Sequencing was carried out using peripheral blood mononuclear cells (PBMCs). This chain connects TRBV6-6 to TRBJ1-5; D might be TRBD1 (5 bases). CDR3 protein: CASVGGDGQPQHF. CDR3 DNA sequence: TGTGCCAGCGTAGGAGGGGATGGACAGCCCCAGCATTTT.